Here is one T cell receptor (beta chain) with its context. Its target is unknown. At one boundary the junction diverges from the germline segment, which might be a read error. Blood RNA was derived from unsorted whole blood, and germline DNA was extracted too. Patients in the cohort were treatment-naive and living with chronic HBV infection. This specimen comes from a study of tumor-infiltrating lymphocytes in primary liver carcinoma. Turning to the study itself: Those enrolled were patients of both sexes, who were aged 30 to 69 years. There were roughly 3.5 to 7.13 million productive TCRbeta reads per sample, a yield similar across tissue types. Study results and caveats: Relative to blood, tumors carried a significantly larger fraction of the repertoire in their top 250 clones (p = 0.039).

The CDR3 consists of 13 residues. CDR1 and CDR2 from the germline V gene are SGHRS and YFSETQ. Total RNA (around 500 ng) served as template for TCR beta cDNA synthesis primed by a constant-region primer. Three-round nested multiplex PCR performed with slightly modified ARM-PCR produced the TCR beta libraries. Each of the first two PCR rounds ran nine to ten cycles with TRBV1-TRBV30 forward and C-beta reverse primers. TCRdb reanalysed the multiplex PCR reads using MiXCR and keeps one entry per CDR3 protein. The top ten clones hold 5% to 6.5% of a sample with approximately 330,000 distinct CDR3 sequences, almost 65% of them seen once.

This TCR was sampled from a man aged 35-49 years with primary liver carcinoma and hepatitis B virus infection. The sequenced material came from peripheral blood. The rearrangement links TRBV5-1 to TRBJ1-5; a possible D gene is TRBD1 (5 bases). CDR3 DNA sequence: TGCGCCTGCAGCCGCGCAGGGAATCAGCCCCAGCATTTT. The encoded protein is CACSRAGNQPQHF.